This T cell receptor (beta chain) stems from a study of cytomegalovirus exposure and HLA in healthy donors. Overall study results and limits: TCR beta V- and J-gene trimming, according to a later analysis, was linked to a missense DCLRE1C variant. By HLA locus, TCR association rates varied in a later analysis, with DRB1 showing the most and HLA-C the fewest. Later analysis reportedly placed an Asian-associated ancestry cluster below the roughly 690-donor mean in N-insertions.

The PCR was carried out with 60 Vbeta primers and 13 Jbeta primers. TCRdb's copy holds only in-frame clones and misses some; the assay was immunoSEQ multiplex PCR. The repertoire includes roughly 180,000 clones, 65% to 85% of them detected once, and 1.1% to 1.5% sits in the top ten. About this clone: The antigen is unknown.

Healthy bone marrow donors formed the donor group. The CDR3 has 13 residues. V lost 4 bases and J lost 4, with 12 bases in between. Germline CDR1 reads SQVTM; CDR2 reads ANQGSEA. The rearrangement links TRBV29-1 to TRBJ2-3; the D gene is possibly TRBD2 (6 bases). This TCR was sampled from a girl aged 5-17 years in good health and CMV-seropositive. Sequencing was performed on PBMCs. The chain's CDR3 is CSVAAGLPDTQYF. As DNA, the CDR3 is TGCAGCGTTGCGGCGGGACTCCCAGATACGCAGTATTTT.